The rows below give T cell receptor beta chains drawn from one sample of a study of persistence of HIV-infected CD4 T cells. Here immunoSEQ multiplex PCR was the method, and the copy in TCRdb shows in-frame clones only, minus some. The sample gives under 25,000 clones, under 80% of which show up once; roughly 1.9% is in the top ten. The antigens these receptors bind are not known. The specimen was CD4+ T cells sorted from PBMCs after 18-hour stimulation, collected from a patient who received antiretroviral therapy. The source is an adult man with HIV who was CMV-seropositive. Each CDR3 is given with its conserved first and last residue. D genes are given only for firm matches. Clone size is stated in some rows and not others, as once, few, many or a class when expanded.

>TRBV9|TRBJ2-3|few|TRBD2
CASSPGLAGAQVTDTQYF
TGTGCCAGCAGCCCGGGACTAGCGGGGGCCCAGGTCACAGATACGCAGTATTTT
>TRBV6-1|TRBJ1-2|NA|NA
CASSELYYGYTF
TGTGCCAGCAGTGAATTGTACTATGGCTACACCTTC
>TRBV3-1/TRBV3-2|TRBJ1-1|few|NA
CASSQPLTEAFF
TGTGCCAGCAGCCAACCTCTCACTGAAGCTTTCTTT
>TRBV5-1|TRBJ2-1|few|NA
CASSLAIDNEQFF
TGCGCCAGCAGCTTGGCAATTGACAATGAGCAGTTCTTC
>TRBV13|TRBJ2-7|NA|TRBD2
CASSFRLAGSYEQYF
TGTGCCAGCAGCTTCAGACTAGCGGGGTCCTACGAGCAGTACTTC
>TRBV25-1|TRBJ2-5|once|TRBD1
CASTNRPGTGGEETQYF
TGTGCCAGCACCAACCGTCCCGGGACAGGGGGAGAAGAGACCCAGTACTTC
>TRBV5-1|TRBJ2-3|NA|TRBD2
CASSPQTSGGPTDTQYF
TGCGCCAGCAGCCCGCAGACTAGCGGGGGCCCCACAGATACGCAGTATTTT
>TRBV7-9|TRBJ1-1|medium-sized|NA
CASSLGRGGSTEAFF
TGTGCCAGCAGCCTCGGGCGGGGAGGGTCCACTGAAGCTTTCTTT
>TRBV18|TRBJ1-4|NA|NA
CASSPPSRHEKLFF
TGTGCCAGCTCACCACCTTCGAGGCATGAAAAACTGTTTTTT
>TRBV5-1|TRBJ2-1|NA|NA
CASSLITSSYNEQFF
TGCGCCAGCAGCCTTATAACGAGCTCCTACAATGAGCAGTTCTTC
>TRBV24-1|TRBJ2-1|NA|NA
CATSETGPGTHEQFF
TGTGCCACCAGTGAGACGGGACCGGGGACCCATGAGCAGTTCTTC
>TRBV21-1|TRBJ2-1|NA|NA
CASSKARRRVGGYNEQFF
TGTGCCAGCAGCAAAGCCCGAAGGAGGGTGGGGGGATACAATGAGCAGTTCTTC
>TRBV10-1|TRBJ2-3|NA|TRBD1
CASSAGDRGPDTQYF
TGCGCCAGCAGTGCCGGGGACAGGGGGCCAGATACGCAGTATTTT
>TRBV7-9|TRBJ2-2|NA|NA
CASSLSPLRTANTGELFF
TGTGCCAGCAGCTTATCCCCCCTCCGGACAGCGAACACCGGGGAGCTGTTTTTT
>TRBV18|TRBJ2-1|NA|NA
CASSRLETYNEQFF
TGTGCCAGCTCACGACTGGAAACCTACAATGAGCAGTTCTTC
>TRBV5-1|TRBJ2-3|NA|TRBD1
CASSSYTGGDTQYF
TGCGCCAGCAGCTCCTATACAGGGGGAGATACGCAGTATTTT
>TRBV6-5|TRBJ1-4|NA|NA
CASSYSPSTNEKLFF
TGTGCCAGCAGTTACTCTCCATCAACTAATGAAAAACTGTTTTTT
>TRBV6-5|TRBJ2-1|NA|NA
CASRGGGYNEQFF
TGTGCCAGCAGGGGAGGCGGGTACAATGAGCAGTTCTTC
>TRBV5-1|TRBJ2-2|NA|NA
CASSLAPGSGTGELFF
TGCGCCAGCAGCTTGGCCCCGGGCAGCGGGACCGGGGAGCTGTTTTTT
>TRBV18|TRBJ2-5|NA|TRBD1
CASSLQTGAETQYF
TGTGCCAGCTCTCTTCAGACAGGGGCAGAGACCCAGTACTTC
>TRBV18|TRBJ2-7|few|NA
CASSPFSQGSHEQYF
TGTGCCAGCTCACCCTTTAGTCAGGGGAGTCACGAGCAGTACTTC
>TRBV7-7|TRBJ2-2|NA|TRBD2
CASSNLSPGLVSTGELFF
TGTGCCAGCAGCAACCTGTCCCCGGGACTAGTGAGCACCGGGGAGCTGTTTTTT
>TRBV7-9|TRBJ2-3|few|TRBD1
CASSLGLAGGTDTQYF
TGTGCCAGCAGCTTAGGTCTGGCAGGGGGTACAGATACGCAGTATTTT
>TRBV4-1|TRBJ2-2|once|TRBD1
CASSRGQGNAGELFF
TGCGCCAGCAGCCGGGGACAGGGAAACGCCGGGGAGCTGTTTTTT
>TRBV4-1|TRBJ2-3|NA|NA
CASSRGSGSTDTQYF
TGCGCCAGCAGTCGGGGCAGTGGGTCGACAGATACGCAGTATTTT
>TRBV19|TRBJ1-5|NA|TRBD1
CASSIKTGGWQPQHF
TGTGCCAGTAGTATAAAAACAGGGGGCTGGCAGCCCCAGCATTTT
>TRBV12-3/TRBV12-4|TRBJ1-2|NA|NA
CASSRNNYGYTF
TGTGCCAGCAGTAGGAATAACTATGGCTACACCTTC
>TRBV9|TRBJ2-7|few|NA
CASSVAPGFYEQYF
TGTGCCAGCAGCGTAGCTCCAGGGTTCTACGAGCAGTACTTC
>TRBV5-1|TRBJ2-6|NA|NA
CASSLNTVNVLTF
TGCGCCAGCAGCTTGAACACAGTTAACGTCCTGACTTTC
>TRBV6-5|TRBJ1-4|NA|NA
CASGLRATNEKLFF
TGTGCCTCTGGTTTGAGGGCGACTAATGAAAAACTGTTTTTT
>TRBV6-5|TRBJ2-2|NA|TRBD1
CASTPGQGAHGELFF
TGTGCCAGCACCCCGGGACAGGGGGCTCACGGGGAGCTGTTTTTT
>TRBV6-5|TRBJ1-5|NA|TRBD1
CASRSTGLGNQPQHF
TGTGCCAGCAGATCGACAGGGCTGGGCAATCAGCCCCAGCATTTT
>TRBV10-3|TRBJ2-7|NA|TRBD2
CAIGTSGGYEQYF
TGTGCCATCGGAACTAGCGGGGGGTACGAGCAGTACTTC
>TRBV27|TRBJ1-2|few|NA
CASGVQPFGYTF
TGTGCCAGCGGGGTACAACCCTTCGGGTACACCTTC
>TRBV6-5|TRBJ1-1|few|NA
CASRRGGMNTEAFF
TGTGCCAGCAGGAGGGGGGGCATGAACACTGAAGCTTTCTTT